The 14 T cell receptor beta chains reported below all come from one sample, sequenced in a study of T cells after posttransplantation cyclophosphamide. Data came from immunoSEQ multiplex PCR; TCRdb stores just in-frame clones and leaves some out. The sample has 10,000 to 15,000 clones; around 81% are singletons. Methotrexate plus calcineurin inhibitor accompanied controls' myeloablative marrow transplants; sampling was 1 year later. The material sequenced was PBMCs, taken about 350 days after allogeneic stem cell transplant with calcineurin inhibitor and methotrexate. These receptors were taken from a male patient in his thirties who received an allogeneic stem cell transplant from an unrelated donor, was CMV-positive, and had acute GVHD only. The graft donor may be the source of some T cells.

The chain combines TRBV9 with TRBJ2-2; D remains ambiguous. Germline V lookup: CDR1 SGDLS, CDR2 YYNGEE. V was trimmed by 0 bases and J by 0 bases, leaving 6 bases between them. The CDR3 consists of 15 residues. The CDR3 DNA is TGTGCCAGCAGCGTAGGGCTGGCGAACACCGGGGAGCTGTTTTTT. Encoded protein: CASSVGLANTGELFF.

This rearrangement joins TRBV7-2 to TRBJ1-2, with TRBD1 matching over 8 bases. V shed 1 base, J shed 4 bases, and the junction held 5 bases outside the gene matches. CDR3 length equals 15 residues. The V gene's germline CDR1 is SGHTA and CDR2 FQGNSA. The CDR3 nucleotides read TGTGCCAGCAGCTTAGGGCAGGGGGCAAGCTATGGCTACACCTTC. Its protein is CASSLGQGASYGYTF.

This clone was counted a few times. The genes are TRBV6-6 and TRBJ2-4; D is possibly TRBD1 (6 bases). Trimming removed 4 bases at V and 7 bases at J, with 17 bases between. Germline V gives CDR1 MNHNY, CDR2 SVGAGI (reference sequence). This CDR3 spans 15 amino acids. The CDR3 DNA reads as TGTGCCAGCAGTTCCACGACAGGCGGTATGAACATTCAGTACTTC. This sequence encodes CASSSTTGGMNIQYF.

The chain links TRBV9 to TRBJ2-7; D is uncertain. This CDR3 spans 14 amino acids. Trimming removed 0 bases at V and 4 bases at J, with 11 bases between. CDR1 and CDR2 from the germline V gene are SGDLS and YYNGEE. The CDR3 here is CASSVEGDRYEQYF. The CDR3 nucleotides are TGTGCCAGCAGCGTAGAAGGAGATCGGTACGAGCAGTACTTC.

This chain connects TRBV27 to TRBJ2-2; the match to TRBD1 covers 10 bases. There are 17 residues in the CDR3. Looked up from germline, CDR1 is MNHEY and CDR2 is SMNVEV (reference sequence). The V and J ends lost 5 bases and 6 bases, in that order; junction bases with no gene match: 12. The chain's CDR3 is CASSAPSGQGSAGELFF. The CDR3 DNA is TGTGCCAGCAGTGCACCTTCGGGACAGGGGAGTGCCGGGGAGCTGTTTTTT.

The chain couples TRBV6-5 to TRBJ2-3, with 12 positions matching TRBD2. V was clipped by 2 bases and J by 4 bases; unmatched bases: 4. CDR1 is MNHEY and CDR2 is SVGAGI in the germline V gene. The CDR3 sequence is 16 residues long. The CDR3 DNA is TGTGCCAGCAGTTACCCAGCTAGCGGGGGGGCAGATACGCAGTATTTT. Residues: CASSYPASGGADTQYF.

The chain links TRBV5-1 to TRBJ2-1; 8 bases agree with TRBD2. The germline CDR1 and CDR2 sequences are SGHRS and YFSETQ. With 5 bases clipped from V and 10 bases from J, the junction kept 14 bases outside the gene matches. This CDR3 has 15 amino acids. The CDR3 DNA follows: TGCGCCAGCAGAACGGGAGGGACGGAGGGACCCGAGCAGTTCTTC. Encoded protein: CASRTGGTEGPEQFF.

Note on this clone: The same CDR3 can be traced to other DNA sequences in this sample. The chain uses TRBV18 and TRBJ2-5, with D hard to call. Germline CDR1 KGHSH, CDR2 LQKENI. The V gene lost 4 bases and the J gene lost 5 bases, with 5 bases spanning the gap. The CDR3 has 11 residues. CDR3 residues: CASSLSETQYF. In nucleotides, the CDR3 is TGTGCCAGCTCACTATCTGAGACCCAGTACTTC.

V usage is TRBV7-9 and J usage is TRBJ1-1; 9 bases fit TRBD1. Germline CDR1 and CDR2: SEHNR and FQNEAQ (reference sequence). The CDR3 sequence is 13 residues long. Unmatched junction bases numbered 2, after V lost 2 bases and J lost 7 bases. CDR3 region: CASSLWTGDEAFF. CDR3 nucleotides: TGTGCCAGCAGCTTATGGACAGGGGATGAAGCTTTCTTT.

This clone was detected a few times. The V call is TRBV7-2, the J call TRBJ2-7; D not certain. Germline lookup yields CDR1 SGHTA and CDR2 FQGNSA. The CDR3 covers 15 residues. V was cut by 6 bases and J by 2 bases, with 17 bases left in between. CDR3: CASRNEAASTYEQYF. CDR3 in DNA: TGTGCCAGCAGGAATGAGGCAGCTTCTACCTACGAGCAGTACTTC.

CDR3 DNA sequence: TGTGCCACCAACCGGGACGGGAGCTCCTACAATGAGCAGTTCTTC. Translated: CATNRDGSSYNEQFF. The chain carries TRBV27 and TRBJ2-1; TRBD2 is a possible D gene (6 bases). CDR1 MNHEY and CDR2 SMNVEV come from the germline V gene (reference sequence). The CDR3 loop spans 15 amino acids. V shed 10 bases and J shed 0 bases, with 16 bases lying between them.

As regards this clone: The sample carries other DNA sequences with the same CDR3. This rearrangement joins TRBV29-1 to TRBJ1-1, with D unresolved. The germline V gene has CDR1 SQVTM and CDR2 ANQGSEA. The CDR3 covers 11 residues. Between the trimmed V and J ends, which lost 4 bases and 9 bases, there was a span of 12 bases. The CDR3 nucleotides read TGCAGCGTTGTGGTAACGGGGAAAGCTTTCTTT. Residues: CSVVVTGKAFF.

In its sample, this clone was seen a few times. The V call is TRBV5-6, the J call TRBJ2-7; 7 nucleotides line up with TRBD1. V trimming: 4 bases; J trimming: 4 bases; junction bases outside the gene matches: 8. Germline V gene lookup returns CDR1 SGHDT and CDR2 YYEEEE. The length of the CDR3 is 14 residues. The CDR3 here is CASSNLQGRYEQYF. The CDR3 DNA follows: TGTGCCAGCAGCAATCTACAGGGGCGGTACGAGCAGTACTTC.

The rearrangement joins TRBV18 to TRBJ1-3; no firm D call. V shed 2 bases and J shed 7 bases, with 15 bases lying between them. CDR1 KGHSH and CDR2 LQKENI come from the germline V gene. The CDR3 extends over 15 amino acids. Written as DNA, the CDR3 is TGTGCCAGCTCACCAGGGCTGACCGTGGTTAACACCATATATTTT. Residues: CASSPGLTVVNTIYF. Using reference TRBV18 and TRBJ1-3 for the parts outside the CDR3, the full variable domain is NAGVMQNPRHLVRRRGQEARLRCSPMKGHSHVYWYRQLPEEGLKFMVYLQKENIIDESGMPKERFSAEFPKEGPSILRIQQVVRGDSAAYFCASSPGLTVVNTIYFGEGSWLTVV.